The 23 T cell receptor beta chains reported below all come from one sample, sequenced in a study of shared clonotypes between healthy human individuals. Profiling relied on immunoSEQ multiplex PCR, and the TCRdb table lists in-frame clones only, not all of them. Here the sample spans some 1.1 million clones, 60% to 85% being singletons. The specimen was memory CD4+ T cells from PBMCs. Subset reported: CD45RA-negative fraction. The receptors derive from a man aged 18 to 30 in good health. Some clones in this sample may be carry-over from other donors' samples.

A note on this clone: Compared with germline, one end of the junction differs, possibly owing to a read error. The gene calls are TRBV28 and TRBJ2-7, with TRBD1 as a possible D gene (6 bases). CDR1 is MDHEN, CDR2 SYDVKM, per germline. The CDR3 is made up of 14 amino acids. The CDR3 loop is CASSTGTPAYEQHF. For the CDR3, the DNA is TGTGCCAGCAGTACCGGGACACCAGCCTACGAGCAGCACTTC.

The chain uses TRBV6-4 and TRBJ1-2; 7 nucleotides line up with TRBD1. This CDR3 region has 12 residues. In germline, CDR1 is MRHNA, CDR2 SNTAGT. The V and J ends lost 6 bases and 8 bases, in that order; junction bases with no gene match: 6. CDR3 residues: CASSDRTGGYTF. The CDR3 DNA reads TGTGCCAGCAGCGATAGGACAGGCGGCTACACCTTC.

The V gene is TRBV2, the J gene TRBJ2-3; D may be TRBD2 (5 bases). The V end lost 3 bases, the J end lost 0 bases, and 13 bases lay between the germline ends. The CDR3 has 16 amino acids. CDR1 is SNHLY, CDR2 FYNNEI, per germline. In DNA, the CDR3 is TGTGCCAGCAGTGATGTCGCGGACTTTAGCACAGATACGCAGTATTTT. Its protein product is CASSDVADFSTDTQYF.

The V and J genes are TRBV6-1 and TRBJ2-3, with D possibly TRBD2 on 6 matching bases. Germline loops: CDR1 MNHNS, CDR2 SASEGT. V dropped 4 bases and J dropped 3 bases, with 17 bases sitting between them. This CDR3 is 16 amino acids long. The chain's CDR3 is CASSVEGRGWTDTQYF. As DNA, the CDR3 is TGTGCCAGCAGTGTGGAGGGAAGAGGTTGGACAGATACGCAGTATTTT.

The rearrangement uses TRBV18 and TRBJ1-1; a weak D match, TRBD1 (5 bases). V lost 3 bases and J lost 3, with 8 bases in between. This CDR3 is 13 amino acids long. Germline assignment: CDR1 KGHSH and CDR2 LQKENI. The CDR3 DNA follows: TGTGCCAGCTCACCGGGGGTGGACACTGAAGCTTTCTTT. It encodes CASSPGVDTEAFF.

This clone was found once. CDR3 DNA sequence: TGTGCCTGGAGTGAGGACACTAACTCCTACAATGAGCAGTTCTTC. Translation: CAWSEDTNSYNEQFF. This rearrangement joins TRBV30 to TRBJ2-1; D perhaps matches TRBD1 (5 bases). V lost 1 base, J lost 0 bases, and 10 bases lay in between. Looked up from germline, CDR1 is GTSNPN and CDR2 is SVGIG (reference sequence). This CDR3 region has 15 residues.

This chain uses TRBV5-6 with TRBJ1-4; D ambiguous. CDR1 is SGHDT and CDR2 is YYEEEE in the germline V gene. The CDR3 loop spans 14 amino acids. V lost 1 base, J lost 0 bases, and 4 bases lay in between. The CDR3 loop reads CASSLRTTNEKLFF. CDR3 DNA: TGTGCCAGCAGCTTGCGGACAACTAATGAAAAACTGTTTTTT.

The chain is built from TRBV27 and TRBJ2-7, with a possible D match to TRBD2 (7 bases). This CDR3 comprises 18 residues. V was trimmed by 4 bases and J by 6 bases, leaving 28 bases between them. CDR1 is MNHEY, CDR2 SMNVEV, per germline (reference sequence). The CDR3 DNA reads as TGTGCCAGCAGTTCTCGTTCAGGGGCTAGCGGAGTCCCGGGCGAGCAGTACTTC. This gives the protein CASSSRSGASGVPGEQYF.

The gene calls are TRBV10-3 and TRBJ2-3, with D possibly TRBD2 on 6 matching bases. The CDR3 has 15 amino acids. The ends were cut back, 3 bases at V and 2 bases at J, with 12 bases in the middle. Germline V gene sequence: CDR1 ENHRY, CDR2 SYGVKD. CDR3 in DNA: TGTGCCATCAGTGAACCCGGGAGCGCCACAGATACGCAGTATTTT. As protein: CAISEPGSATDTQYF.

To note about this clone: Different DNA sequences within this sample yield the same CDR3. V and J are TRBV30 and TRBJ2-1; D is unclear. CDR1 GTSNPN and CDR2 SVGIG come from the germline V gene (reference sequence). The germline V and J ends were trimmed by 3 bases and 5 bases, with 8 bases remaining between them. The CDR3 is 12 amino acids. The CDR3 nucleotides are TGTGCCTGGAGCCGCTCGAACAATGAGCAGTTCTTC. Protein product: CAWSRSNNEQFF. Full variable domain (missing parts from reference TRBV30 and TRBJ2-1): SQTIHQWPATLVQPVGSPLSLECTVEGTSNPNLYWYRQAAGRGLQLLFYSVGIGQISSEVPQNLSASRPQDRQFILSSKKLLLSDSGFYLCAWSRSNNEQFFGPGTRLTVL.

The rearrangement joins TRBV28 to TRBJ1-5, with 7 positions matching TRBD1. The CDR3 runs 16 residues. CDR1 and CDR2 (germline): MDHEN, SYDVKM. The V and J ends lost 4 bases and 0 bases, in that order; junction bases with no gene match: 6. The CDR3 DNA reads TGTGCCAGCAGTTCCGTGGGACAGTATAGCAATCAGCCCCAGCATTTT. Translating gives CASSSVGQYSNQPQHF.

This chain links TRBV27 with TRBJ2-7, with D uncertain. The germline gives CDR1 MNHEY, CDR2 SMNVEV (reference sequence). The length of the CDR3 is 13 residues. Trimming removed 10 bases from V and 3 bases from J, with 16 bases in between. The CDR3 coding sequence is TGTGCCACCCGGGCCAGCCCGCTCTACGAGCAGTACTTC. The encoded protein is CATRASPLYEQYF.

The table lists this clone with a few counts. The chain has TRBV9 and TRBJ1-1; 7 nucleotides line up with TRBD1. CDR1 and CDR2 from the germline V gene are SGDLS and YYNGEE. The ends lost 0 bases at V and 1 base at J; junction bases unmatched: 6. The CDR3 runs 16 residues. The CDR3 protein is CASSVGLGQPNTEAFF. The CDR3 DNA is TGTGCCAGCAGCGTAGGATTGGGACAGCCGAACACTGAAGCTTTCTTT.

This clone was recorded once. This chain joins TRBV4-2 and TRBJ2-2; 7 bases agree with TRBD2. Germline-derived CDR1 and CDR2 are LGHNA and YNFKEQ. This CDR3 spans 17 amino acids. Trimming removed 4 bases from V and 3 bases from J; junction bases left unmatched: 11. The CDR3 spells CASSPRMGGRDTGELFF. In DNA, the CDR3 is TGTGCCAGCAGCCCCAGGATGGGCGGGAGAGACACCGGGGAGCTGTTTTTT.

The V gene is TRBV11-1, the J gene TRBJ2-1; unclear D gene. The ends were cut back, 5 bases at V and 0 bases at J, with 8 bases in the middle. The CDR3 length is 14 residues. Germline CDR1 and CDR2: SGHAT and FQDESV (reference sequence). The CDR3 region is CASSAQSSYNEQFF. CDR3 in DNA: TGTGCCAGCAGCGCCCAGAGCTCCTACAATGAGCAGTTCTTC.

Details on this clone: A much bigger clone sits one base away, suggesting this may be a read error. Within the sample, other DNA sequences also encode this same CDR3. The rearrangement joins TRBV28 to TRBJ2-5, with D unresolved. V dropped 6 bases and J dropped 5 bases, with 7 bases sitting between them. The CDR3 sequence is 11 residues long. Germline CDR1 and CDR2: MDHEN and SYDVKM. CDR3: CASSLGETQYF. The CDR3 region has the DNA TGTGCCAGCAGCTTGGGGGAGACCCAGTACTTC.

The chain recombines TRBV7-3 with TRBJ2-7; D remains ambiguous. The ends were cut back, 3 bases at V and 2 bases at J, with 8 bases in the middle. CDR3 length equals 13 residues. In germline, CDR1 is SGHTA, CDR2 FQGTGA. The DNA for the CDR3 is TGTGCCAGCAGCTTTAAAGGGACCTACGAGCAGTACTTC. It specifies CASSFKGTYEQYF. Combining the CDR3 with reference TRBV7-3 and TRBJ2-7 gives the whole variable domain GAGVSQTPSNKVTEKGKYVELRCDPISGHTALYWYRQSLGQGPEFLIYFQGTGAADDSGLPNDRFFAVRPEGSVSTLKIQRTERGDSAVYLCASSFKGTYEQYFGPGTRLTVT.

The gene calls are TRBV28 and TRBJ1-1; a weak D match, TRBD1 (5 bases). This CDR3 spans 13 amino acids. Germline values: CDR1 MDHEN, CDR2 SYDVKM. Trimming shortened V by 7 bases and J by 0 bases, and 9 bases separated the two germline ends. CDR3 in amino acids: CASTEGLNTEAFF. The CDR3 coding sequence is TGTGCCAGCACGGAGGGGCTGAACACTGAAGCTTTCTTT.

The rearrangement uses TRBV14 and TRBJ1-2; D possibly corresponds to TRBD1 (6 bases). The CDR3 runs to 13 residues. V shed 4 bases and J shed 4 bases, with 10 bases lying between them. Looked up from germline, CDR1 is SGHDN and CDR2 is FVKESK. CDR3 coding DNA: TGTGCCAGCAGCCGGACAGCAGGCTATGGCTACACCTTC. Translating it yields CASSRTAGYGYTF.

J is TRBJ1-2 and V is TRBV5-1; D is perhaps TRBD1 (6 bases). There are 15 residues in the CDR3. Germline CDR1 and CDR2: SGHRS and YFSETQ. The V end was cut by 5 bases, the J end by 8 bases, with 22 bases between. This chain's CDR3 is CASSSGAGHSLGYTF. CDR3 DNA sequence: TGCGCCAGCAGTTCAGGGGCAGGGCATTCCTTAGGCTACACCTTC.

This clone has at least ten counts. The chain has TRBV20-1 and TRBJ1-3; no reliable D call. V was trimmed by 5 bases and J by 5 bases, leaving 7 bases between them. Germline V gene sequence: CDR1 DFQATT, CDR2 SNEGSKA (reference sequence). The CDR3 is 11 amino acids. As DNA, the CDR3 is TGCAGTGCTTTGTCCCGAAACACCATATATTTT. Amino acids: CSALSRNTIYF.

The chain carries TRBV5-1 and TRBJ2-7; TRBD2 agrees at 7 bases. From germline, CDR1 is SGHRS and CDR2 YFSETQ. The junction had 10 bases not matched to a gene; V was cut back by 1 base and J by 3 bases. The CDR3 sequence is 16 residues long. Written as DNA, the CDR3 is TGCGCCAGCAGCTTGAGTTGGAGCGGGACCCACTACGAGCAGTACTTC. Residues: CASSLSWSGTHYEQYF. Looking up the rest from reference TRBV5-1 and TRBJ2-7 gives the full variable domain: KAGVTQTPRYLIKTRGQQVTLSCSPISGHRSVSWYQQTPGQGLQFLFEYFSETQRNKGNFPGRFSGRQFSNSRSEMNVSTLELGDSALYLCASSLSWSGTHYEQYFGPGTRLTVT.

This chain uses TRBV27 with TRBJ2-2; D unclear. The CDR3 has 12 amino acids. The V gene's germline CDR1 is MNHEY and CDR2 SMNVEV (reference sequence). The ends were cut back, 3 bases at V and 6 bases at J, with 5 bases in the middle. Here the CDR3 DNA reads TGTGCCAGCAGTTTTTGGCCCGGGGAGCTGTTTTTT. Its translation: CASSFWPGELFF.